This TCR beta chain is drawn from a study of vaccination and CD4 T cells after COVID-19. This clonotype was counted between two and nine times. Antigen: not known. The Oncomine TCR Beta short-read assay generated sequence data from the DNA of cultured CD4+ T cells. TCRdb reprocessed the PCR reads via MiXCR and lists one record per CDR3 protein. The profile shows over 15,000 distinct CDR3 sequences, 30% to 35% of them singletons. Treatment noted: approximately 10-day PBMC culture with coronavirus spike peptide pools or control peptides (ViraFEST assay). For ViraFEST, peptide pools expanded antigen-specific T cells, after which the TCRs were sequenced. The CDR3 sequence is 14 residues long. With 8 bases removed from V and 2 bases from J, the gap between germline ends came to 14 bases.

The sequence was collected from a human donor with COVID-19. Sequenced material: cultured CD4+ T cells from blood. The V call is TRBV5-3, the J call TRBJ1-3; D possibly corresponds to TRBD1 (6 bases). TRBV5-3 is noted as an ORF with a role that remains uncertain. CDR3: CASSPRGPGNTIYF. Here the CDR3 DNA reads TGTGCCAGCAGCCCCAGGGGTCCTGGAAACACCATATATTTT.